These 30 T cell receptor beta chains originate from one sample sequenced in a study of control samples from healthy donors and cancer patients. Clones were read by immunoSEQ multiplex PCR, and TCRdb kept only the in-frame ones, dropping some. Among 60,000 to 75,000 clones listed, roughly nine tenths were seen once. The sample comprised PBMCs. These receptors were taken from a man in his 60s with colorectal cancer.

V usage is TRBV5-1 and J usage is TRBJ1-5; TRBD1 matches at 7 bases. J lost 8 bases, V lost 1 base, and 3 bases had no gene match. The CDR3 contains 13 residues. The germline V gene encodes CDR1 SGHRS and CDR2 YFSETQ. The CDR3 nucleotides read TGCGCCAGCAGCTTGCGAGGGGGCGAGCCCCAGCATTTT. This sequence encodes CASSLRGGEPQHF.

In regard to this clone: Relative to the germline gene, one junction end is altered; a read error may explain this. The rearrangement joins TRBV5-6 to TRBJ1-2; 8 positions agree with TRBD1. CDR3 length: 13 amino acids. In germline, CDR1 is SGHDT, CDR2 YYEEEE. CDR3 nucleotide sequence: TGTACCAGCCTGGACAGGGACGCCTATGGCTACACCTTC. Protein sequence: CTSLDRDAYGYTF. Together with reference TRBV5-6 and TRBJ1-2, the CDR3 gives the full variable domain: DAGVTQSPTHLIKTRGQQVTLRCSPKSGHDTVSWYQQALGQGPQFIFQYYEEEERQRGNFPDRFSGHQFPNYSSELNVNALLLGDSALYLCTSLDRDAYGYTFGSGTRLTVV.

For this clone: One end of the junction fails to match germline, which may point to a read error. The V gene is TRBV27, the J gene TRBJ2-2, with D possibly TRBD1 on 6 matching bases. There are 16 residues in the CDR3. Germline-derived CDR1 and CDR2 are MNHEY and SMNVEV (reference sequence). CDR3 amino acids: CASTPLGRTEHRGAVF. CDR3 sequence (DNA): TGTGCCAGCACCCCTTTAGGCAGGACAGAACACCGGGGAGCTGTTTTT.

The V gene is TRBV6-5, the J gene TRBJ1-1; 9 positions agree with TRBD1. The CDR3 loop spans 15 amino acids. J gave up 5 bases and V 6 bases, and 10 bases lay outside the gene matches. Germline values: CDR1 MNHEY, CDR2 SVGAGI. The DNA of the CDR3 is TGTGCCAGCAGGTTGGCTGGACAGGGGCGGACTGAAGCTTTCTTT. It yields the protein CASRLAGQGRTEAFF.

The rearrangement joins TRBV4-2 to TRBJ1-2; 8 bases agree with TRBD1. J gave up 7 bases and V 0 bases, and 7 bases lay outside the gene matches. Germline V gives CDR1 LGHNA, CDR2 YNFKEQ. The CDR3 spans 15 residues. The CDR3 loop reads CASSQDHATGVGYTF. CDR3 nucleotide sequence: TGTGCCAGCAGCCAAGACCATGCGACAGGGGTTGGCTACACCTTC.

The chain combines TRBV9 with TRBJ1-1; TRBD1 matches at 10 bases. Germline V CDR1 and CDR2: SGDLS, YYNGEE. V trimming: 3 bases; J trimming: 3 bases; junction bases outside the gene matches: 5. The CDR3 extends over 15 amino acids. CDR3 sequence reads: CASSETGTGDTEAFF. The DNA of the CDR3 is TGTGCCAGCAGCGAGACCGGGACAGGGGACACTGAAGCTTTCTTT.

This clone was seen just once. V and J are TRBV4-1 and TRBJ1-6; D is unresolved. Looked up from germline, CDR1 is MGHRA and CDR2 is YSYEKL. Trimming left V 5 bases short and J 5 bases short, with 13 bases between. The CDR3 sequence is 15 residues long. CDR3 DNA sequence: TGCGCCAGCAGCAGGGAATTTTCCCATAATTCACCCCTCCACTTT. Protein: CASSREFSHNSPLHF.

This clone was seen just once. V is TRBV27 and J is TRBJ1-1; weak D call: TRBD1 (5 bases). V lost 4 bases, J lost 4 bases, and 13 bases lay in between. The CDR3 spans 14 residues. Germline loops: CDR1 MNHEY, CDR2 SMNVEV (reference sequence). The CDR3, as DNA: TGTGCCAGCAGTTCGTCACTTGGGGCCACTGAAGCTTTCTTT. Translation gives CASSSSLGATEAFF.

The chain links TRBV6-8 to TRBJ2-7; TRBD2 aligns across 10 bases. Per the germline V gene, CDR1 is MNHGY and CDR2 is SAAAGT. There are 12 residues in the CDR3. J gave up 7 bases and V 11 bases, and 8 bases lay outside the gene matches. CDR3 sequence: CARLAGACEQYF. CDR3 bases: TGTGCCCGGCTAGCGGGGGCATGTGAGCAGTACTTC.

The chain uses TRBV10-2 and TRBJ1-3; possibly TRBD1 for D (6 bases). Trimming pared 7 bases from V and 5 bases from J, leaving 12 bases between. The CDR3 contains 13 residues. CDR1 and CDR2 from the germline V gene are WSHSY and SAAADI. The CDR3 here is CASISGGRNTIYF. For the CDR3, the DNA is TGCGCCAGCATTTCCGGGGGCAGAAACACCATATATTTT.

This clone has just one count. V usage is TRBV2 and J usage is TRBJ2-1; D gene ambiguous. V was clipped by 3 bases and J by 0 bases, with 9 bases between them. The CDR3 is made up of 15 amino acids. The germline gives CDR1 SNHLY, CDR2 FYNNEI. This CDR3 is CASSERPSSYNEQFF. The CDR3 nucleotides read TGTGCCAGCAGTGAGAGGCCCAGCTCCTACAATGAGCAGTTCTTC.

The J gene is TRBJ2-2, the V gene TRBV2; TRBD1 matches 12 bases. This CDR3 comprises 15 residues. The V gene end was trimmed by 7 bases and the J gene end by 5 bases; junction bases not matched to a gene: 5. CDR1 and CDR2 (germline): SNHLY, FYNNEI. CDR3 coding DNA: TGTGCCAGCATAGGGGACAGGGGGCTAACCGGGGAGCTGTTTTTT. Its protein is CASIGDRGLTGELFF. The full variable domain, with the rest looked up from reference TRBV2 and TRBJ2-2, is EPEVTQTPSHQVTQMGQEVILRCVPISNHLYFYWYRQILGQKVEFLVSFYNNEISEKSEIFDDQFSVERPDGSNFTLKIRSTKLEDSAMYFCASIGDRGLTGELFFGEGSRLTVL.

The rearrangement links TRBV3-1 (or the pseudogene TRBV3-2) to TRBJ2-4; 9 bases match TRBD2. CDR3 length: 16 residues. CDR1 LGHDT and CDR2 YNNKEL come from the germline V gene (reference sequence). Germline trimming cut 6 bases from V and 6 bases from J; bases unmatched to any gene: 12. This chain's CDR3 is CASSRQRGELGNIQYF. The CDR3 region has the DNA TGTGCCAGCAGTCGCCAGCGGGGGGAGTTGGGAAACATTCAGTACTTC.

This chain joins TRBV2 and TRBJ1-1; D remains unclear. Germline CDR1 and CDR2: SNHLY and FYNNEI. This CDR3 comprises 15 residues. Between the trimmed V and J ends, which lost 4 bases and 0 bases, there was a span of 12 bases. The CDR3 DNA reads TGTGCCAGCAGTGTTTTAGAACAGATGAACACTGAAGCTTTCTTT. The encoded protein is CASSVLEQMNTEAFF.

The V call is TRBV24-1, the J call TRBJ1-2; 8 positions match TRBD1. Germline-derived CDR1 and CDR2 are KGHDR and SFDVKD. The CDR3 consists of 14 residues. V dropped 7 bases and J dropped 2; count of bases not matched to a gene: 5. The CDR3 spells CATRGTGGNYGYTF. The CDR3 DNA sequence: TGTGCCACCAGGGGGACAGGAGGAAACTATGGCTACACCTTC.

This clone was seen just once. The V and J genes are TRBV7-3 and TRBJ1-1; tentatively, D is TRBD1 (5 bases). Germline V lookup: CDR1 SGHTA, CDR2 FQGTGA. The V gene lost 1 base and the J gene lost 5 bases, with 8 bases spanning the gap. This CDR3 region has 13 residues. In DNA, the CDR3 is TGTGCCAGCAGCTTAATGGGGGAGACTGAAGCTTTCTTT. Protein: CASSLMGETEAFF.

V gene TRBV7-9 combines with J gene TRBJ2-6; weak D call: TRBD1 (5 bases). CDR3 length equals 16 residues. Germline CDR1 and CDR2: SEHNR and FQNEAQ (reference sequence). Between the trimmed V and J ends, which lost 1 base and 3 bases, there was a span of 10 bases. For the CDR3, the DNA is TGTGCCAGCAGCTTAGAAAGGGGCGGTGGGGCCAACGTCCTGACTTTC. As protein: CASSLERGGGANVLTF.

V usage is TRBV7-8 and J usage is TRBJ2-2; possible D gene TRBD2, 6 bases. The CDR3 has 14 amino acids. Looked up from germline, CDR1 is SGHVS and CDR2 is FQNEAQ. Trimming left V 10 bases short and J 1 base short, with 13 bases between. Here the CDR3 DNA reads TGTGCCACCAACTCAGCGGGGAACACCGGGGAGCTGTTTTTT. It yields the protein CATNSAGNTGELFF.

The rearrangement links TRBV4-1 to TRBJ2-1, with 10 nucleotides matching TRBD1. The CDR3 covers 15 residues. Germline loops: CDR1 MGHRA, CDR2 YSYEKL. V trimming: 3 bases; J trimming: 7 bases; junction bases outside the gene matches: 6. The CDR3 loop reads CASSQVPGQGNEQFF. CDR3 coding DNA: TGCGCCAGCAGCCAGGTACCGGGACAGGGGAATGAGCAGTTCTTC.

CDR3 in amino acids: CASSQDGRSTVGYTF. In nucleotides, the CDR3 is TGCGCCAGCAGCCAAGATGGACGCAGCACGGTTGGCTACACCTTC. The chain is built from TRBV4-3 and TRBJ1-2; D gene unclear. The V end lost 0 bases, the J end lost 7 bases, and 15 bases lay between the germline ends. This CDR3 region has 15 residues. The germline CDR1 and CDR2 sequences are LGHNA and YSLEER.

V is TRBV11-3 and J is TRBJ2-1, with TRBD1 identical over 7 bases. Germline CDR1 and CDR2: SGHNT and YENEEA. The ends lost 5 bases at V and 4 bases at J; junction bases unmatched: 5. This CDR3 has 14 amino acids. CDR3 nucleotide sequence: TGTGCCAGCAGCCTAGCCAGGGGGTACAATGAGCAGTTCTTC. It encodes CASSLARGYNEQFF.

The chain joins TRBV2 to TRBJ2-5, with D possibly TRBD2 on 5 matching bases. With 5 bases removed from V and 3 bases from J, the gap between germline ends came to 13 bases. The CDR3 loop spans 14 amino acids. The germline V gene has CDR1 SNHLY and CDR2 FYNNEI. The CDR3 loop is CASSRGNGKETQYF. CDR3 nucleotides: TGTGCCAGCAGTCGTGGGAACGGGAAAGAGACCCAGTACTTC.

This chain uses TRBV4-3 with TRBJ2-7, with D tentatively TRBD1 or TRBD2 (5 bases each). V was clipped by 0 bases and J by 4 bases, with 16 bases between them. Germline CDR1 reads LGHNA; CDR2 reads YSLEER. The CDR3 is made up of 16 amino acids. As DNA, the CDR3 is TGCGCCAGCAGCCAAGAGAGGGCAGGGATCAGGTACGAGCAGTACTTC. As protein: CASSQERAGIRYEQYF.

V usage is TRBV2 and J usage is TRBJ2-5, with D possibly called TRBD1 or TRBD2 (5 bases each). The CDR3 has 15 amino acids. Germline CDR1 reads SNHLY; CDR2 reads FYNNEI. Trimming pared 6 bases from V and 5 bases from J, leaving 19 bases between. The DNA for the CDR3 is TGTGCCAGCAGGACCTCCGGGGCCGGGTTGGAGACCCAGTACTTC. This translates into CASRTSGAGLETQYF.

The chain employs TRBV30 and TRBJ2-5; tentatively, D is TRBD2 (5 bases). CDR1 and CDR2 (germline): GTSNPN, SVGIG (reference sequence). Deletions cut 0 bases from V and 5 bases from J, with 10 bases between. The CDR3 loop spans 13 amino acids. As DNA, the CDR3 is TGTGCCTGGAGTGTACTGAGGGTGGAGACCCAGTACTTC. It encodes CAWSVLRVETQYF.

This clone came up a few times. The rearrangement uses TRBV28 and TRBJ2-7, with 8 positions matching TRBD1. Trimming took 7 bases from V and 6 from J; bases not matched to a gene: 11. Germline V gene data show CDR1 as MDHEN and CDR2 as SYDVKM. This CDR3 contains 14 residues. In nucleotides, the CDR3 is TGTGCCAGCACTTTTCTAACAGGGGGTGGCGAGCAGTACTTC. Protein sequence: CASTFLTGGGEQYF.

This chain links TRBV10-3 with TRBJ2-3; D gene unclear. The CDR3 covers 16 residues. In germline, CDR1 is ENHRY, CDR2 SYGVKD. V was cut by 6 bases and J by 0 bases, with 16 bases left in between. Here the CDR3 reads CAISPSPGSSTDTQYF. The DNA of the CDR3 is TGTGCCATCAGCCCGTCGCCAGGCTCTAGCACAGATACGCAGTATTTT.

The chain combines TRBV3-1 (or the pseudogene TRBV3-2) with TRBJ1-1; D may be TRBD1 (6 bases). Germline CDR1 and CDR2: LGHDT and YNNKEL (reference sequence). CDR3 length: 15 residues. The V end lost 2 bases, the J end lost 0 bases, and 10 bases lay between the germline ends. Here the CDR3 DNA reads TGTGCCAGCAGCCAAACCGGGACACTGAACACTGAAGCTTTCTTT. Residues: CASSQTGTLNTEAFF.

Only a few counts were recorded for this clone. The chain employs TRBV11-2 and TRBJ1-2; 7 bases fit TRBD1. V shed 6 bases and J 4 bases; nucleotides not matched to a gene: 20. This CDR3 has 18 amino acids. Germline CDR1 reads SGHAT; CDR2 reads FQNNGV. The DNA of the CDR3 is TGTGCCAGCAGGAATAATTTCGCGGGGGGCAGGGGGGGCTATGGCTACACCTTC. It encodes CASRNNFAGGRGGYGYTF.

The rearrangement uses TRBV24-1 and TRBJ2-3, with 13 bases identical to TRBD2. Germline CDR1 is KGHDR and CDR2 is SFDVKD. The V and J ends lost 4 bases and 7 bases, in that order; junction bases with no gene match: 4. The CDR3 length is 15 residues. The CDR3 nucleotides read TGTGCCACCAGTGACGGACTAGCGGGGGAAAATACGCAGTATTTT. Translating gives CATSDGLAGENTQYF.